This T cell receptor (beta chain) is from a study of T-cell reconstitution after alpha-beta-depleted transplantation in children (dated by TCRdb to 2016 to 2018). For context, the study as a whole: Using TCR repertoire profiling, the study followed T-cell immune reconstitution in a quantitative way in children after TCRalphabeta/CD19-depleted allogeneic hematopoietic cell transplantation.

According to the study, the label for this sample's treatment or condition signals: allogeneic hematopoietic cell transplantation with graft depleted of TCRalphabeta T cells and CD19 B cells. TCRalphabeta/CD19-depleted allogeneic hematopoietic cell grafts were given to the transplant recipients, all of whom were children. Overall study outcomes, separate from this receptor: The high TCRbeta diversity at day 60 in some patients was ascribed to recipient T cells and intrathymic progenitors that had survived conditioning. Apparently early alphabetaT-cell count recovery about two months after transplant reportedly relied on only several hundred rapidly expanded clones derived from non-depleted graft cells. The frequencies of hyperexpanded clones fell over the following months, and after one year, T-cell counts and TCRbeta diversity were mostly attributed to newly produced T cells.

Libraries were made using PCR. The sequencer listed for this sample is Illumina HiSeq 2500. TCR library preparation used molecular barcoding, with unique molecular identifiers applied to normalize quantification of the TCRbeta repertoire. Clones were called with MiXCR by TCRdb after fastp trimmed the public reads at Q25, and only in-frame beta chains were retained. Rows with a matching CDR3 protein are joined into one entry that keeps the most common DNA and genes. The sample includes around 700,000 distinct CDR3 sequences, with around 13% observed a single time. 0.79% of the sample is in the top ten clones. This clonotype was picked up many times. Which antigen it targets is not known. Per-nucleotide qualities are absent, and no much larger clonotype sits a single base away. This sequence was found in a girl aged 2 to 9 with congenital amegakaryocytic thrombocytopenia, due to receive a stem cell transplant. The sequencing used PBMCs, collected before TCRalphabeta/CD19-depleted stem cell transplant.

The CDR3: CSAWVWGEGSNEQFF. The bases are TGCAGTGCTTGGGTTTGGGGGGAGGGCTCTAATGAGCAGTTCTTC. This sequence uses TRBV20-1 and TRBJ2-1; the junction holds 7 bases that match TRBD2. CDR1 and CDR2 are read off the germline V gene (reference sequence) as DFQATT and SNEGSKA. Trimmed from V: 5 bases; trimmed from J: 7 bases; junction bases lacking a gene match: 14. The CDR3 spans 15 residues, from the cysteine through the phenylalanine. Only the CDR3 portion is preserved as DNA: 45 bases, with reading frame beginning at the first base.